This is a list of T cell receptor beta chains from one sample in a study of T cells in Graves' hyperthyroidism and ophthalmopathy. TCRdb independently ran MiXCR on the multiplex PCR reads; one entry per CDR3 protein. The data show approximately 600,000 distinct CDR3 sequences, about 20% seen once. The sample was blood. These receptors all stem from a man aged 25 to 40 with Graves' ophthalmopathy. Both conserved end residues are part of each CDR3.

V	length	J	CDR3
TRBV28	15	TRBJ2-7	CASSLIRKGGDEQYF
TRBV6-1	13	TRBJ2-7	CASRTSGRAEQYF
TRBV6-1	14	TRBJ1-3	CASRTFRGRNTIYF
TRBV5-1	14	TRBJ2-7	CASSLVGFSYEQYF
TRBV6-2/TRBV6-3	17	TRBJ2-5	CASSLGLAGGPPETQYF
TRBV6-1	18	TRBJ2-5	CASSKVTGLYMSQETQYF
TRBV6-1	14	TRBJ2-3	CASIRPGQADTQYF
TRBV20-1	12	TRBJ2-7	CSARDPAYEQYF
TRBV6-2/TRBV6-3	14	TRBJ2-2	CASSYDQGPGELFF
TRBV20-1	16	TRBJ2-7	CSARALAGGRSYEQYF
TRBV30	15	TRBJ2-7	CAWSPPDRGPYEQYF
TRBV7-9	14	TRBJ2-7	CASSSGRVGYEQYF
TRBV4-3	15	TRBJ2-5	CASSQDVGRQETQYF
TRBV28	14	TRBJ2-5	CASSFDRVGETQYF
TRBV7-9	18	TRBJ2-1	CASSLLRASGKRGNEQFF
TRBV20-1	12	TRBJ2-7	CSAYVRGHEQYF
TRBV9	13	TRBJ2-1	CASSLYGFNEQFF
TRBV6-1	15	TRBJ2-5	CASRPGQGFVETQYF
TRBV19	14	TRBJ1-3	CASRDTSSGNTIYF
TRBV7-2	17	TRBJ2-5	CASSFGNIQGYRETQYF
TRBV2	17	TRBJ2-2	CASSFRQTTTNTGELFF
TRBV29-1	13	TRBJ2-3	CSVAGRSTDTQYF
TRBV20-1	18	.	CSARVAGLAGVFRHTQHF
TRBV4-1	14	TRBJ2-5	CASSHGGAQETQYF
TRBV11-2	16	TRBJ2-1	CASSLEGGSSYNEQFF
TRBV5-1	16	TRBJ1-1	CASISSAGGANTEAFF
TRBV20-1	15	TRBJ1-2	CSARPTGQGNYGYTF
TRBV29-1	14	TRBJ2-1	CSVDDGTYYNEQFF
TRBV27	14	TRBJ2-1	CASSFRGRYNEQFF
TRBV20-1	15	TRBJ2-2	CSAREGQGNTGELFF
TRBV12-3/TRBV12-4	15	TRBJ1-5	CASRPGQSFNQPQHF
TRBV6-1	17	TRBJ2-3	CASSPRVAEASTDTQYF
TRBV3-1	15	TRBJ2-5	CASSQDSQASKTQYF
TRBV28	14	TRBJ2-1	CASRLAGGPDEQFF
TRBV7-2	11	TRBJ2-7	CASSLPDEQYF
TRBV27	19	TRBJ1-6	CASSLSGTLRSSYNSPLHF
TRBV19	15	TRBJ1-4	CASSAGDATNEKLFF
TRBV24-1	13	TRBJ1-2	CATSDFSQSGYTF
TRBV2	17	TRBJ2-1	CASSEGPSGRADDEQFF
TRBV5-1	15	TRBJ2-3	CASSDASGSSDTQYF
TRBV20-1	16	TRBJ2-3	CSARPVTSALTDTQYF
TRBV7-6	14	TRBJ2-2	CASSFQEGTGELFF
TRBV28	13	TRBJ2-7	CASSLSRGYEQYF
TRBV6-5	15	TRBJ1-4	CASSSRDRTGEKLFF
TRBV11-2	16	TRBJ2-1	CASSHPRTVSRNEQFF
TRBV20-1	11	TRBJ2-7	CSAWTGREQYF
TRBV6-1	13	TRBJ1-2	CASNYRASGGYTF
TRBV27	11	TRBJ2-5	CASRGGETQYF
TRBV4-3	15	TRBJ1-1	CASSQAVGMNTEAFF
TRBV12-3/TRBV12-4	12	TRBJ2-2	CASNQNTGELFF
TRBV30	14	TRBJ1-2	CAWSRDRGGYGYTF
TRBV28	15	TRBJ2-1	CASSFYPGQYNEQFF
TRBV6-1	15	TRBJ2-7	CASSLGTSETYEQYF
TRBV20-1	20	TRBJ2-5	CSARRRGAVFRGGIQETQYF
TRBV28	17	TRBJ1-2	CASRTAYWWRQHYGYTF
TRBV6-2/TRBV6-3	16	TRBJ2-7	CASSYPSGGLTYEQYF
TRBV7-2	15	TRBJ1-2	CASSFEGPRTQGYTF
TRBV5-6	17	TRBJ2-3	CASSPLGTSGNTDTQYF